The 4 T cell receptor beta chains below were found in one sample sequenced in a study of cytomegalovirus exposure and HLA in healthy donors. In the PCR, 60 Vbeta and 13 Jbeta primers were used. Method: immunoSEQ multiplex PCR; TCRdb's copy keeps in-frame clones and lacks some. The repertoire holds 150,000 to 200,000 clones, with about 88% as singletons. Specimen: PBMCs. These receptor sequences come from a man between 18 and 35 years old in good health and CMV-seropositive.

A few counts support this clone. The CDR3 DNA follows: TGCGCCAGCAGCTCAACAACAGGGGCACCAGGAAATTCACCCCTCCACTTT. Translation: CASSSTTGAPGNSPLHF. This chain uses TRBV5-1 with TRBJ1-6; 7 bases fit TRBD1. V lost 3 bases and J lost 7; bases outside the gene matches: 13. The CDR3 has 17 residues. Per the germline V gene, CDR1 is SGHRS and CDR2 is YFSETQ.

V gene TRBV19 combines with J gene TRBJ2-7; 10 nucleotides agree with TRBD1. In germline, CDR1 is LNHDA, CDR2 SQIVND (reference sequence). Trimming cost V 5 bases and J 0 bases; bases outside gene matches: 4. CDR3 length equals 15 residues. CDR3: CASSYRDRGSYEQYF. The CDR3 bases are TGTGCCAGTAGTTACCGGGACAGGGGCTCCTACGAGCAGTACTTC.

Remarks on this clone: Mismatch with germline at one junction end may stem from a read error. V and J are TRBV6-4 and TRBJ2-1, with TRBD1 matching 8 bases. The germline V gene encodes CDR1 MRHNA and CDR2 SNTAGT. The CDR3 runs to 14 residues. The CDR3 nucleotides are TGTGCCAGCAGGGACTCAGACAGGGGCAATGAGCAGTTCTTC. This gives the protein CASRDSDRGNEQFF.

This clone was observed a single time. The CDR3 here is CASSRSEGRGTGELFF. CDR3 in DNA: TGTGCCAGCAGTAGGAGTGAAGGAAGGGGGACCGGGGAGCTGTTTTTT. The chain uses TRBV27 and TRBJ2-2, with D tentatively TRBD1 (6 bases). The CDR3 has 16 amino acids. Germline assignment: CDR1 MNHEY and CDR2 SMNVEV (reference sequence). The V end lost 5 bases, the J end lost 5 bases, and 18 bases lay between the germline ends.